This TCR beta chain was found in a study of T cell repertoires and HLA-DP antigens (dated by TCRdb to 2016 to 2018). Some background on the complete study: The study used an in vitro model of CD4+ T cell alloreactivity against allogeneic HLA-DP presented by transduced HeLa cells. Compared with self, one alloantigen differed at one amino acid in the peptide-binding groove and the other differed at under twelve, modelling structurally similar versus dissimilar alloantigens. Of the three donors, two were male and one was female, with ages ranging from the 18-to-29 band to the 60-to-69 band. On average, around 220 ng of DNA went in for sorted CD137+CD4+ samples, versus around 1.1 ug for pre-culture CD4+ samples.

The immunoSEQ multiplex PCR, with forward primers for 54 TRBV segments and reverse primers for 13 TRBJ segments, was used to amplify TCRB CDR3 regions. For pre-culture CD4+ samples, sequencing was done at deep resolution with a target of a few hundred thousand T cell genomes. Sequencing of amplicons was performed on an Illumina HiSeq System, and 87 bp reads covering the CDR3 were generated. In the original analysis: PCR and sequencing errors in the reads were corrected, and alignment to IMGT reference sequences was used to define CDR3 regions. Synthetic template pools were used to estimate template counts and unique rearrangement counts. Clonality was calculated as 1 minus Pielou's evenness. Richness was estimated with the Daley-Smith estimator. Morisita's index served as the measure of repertoire overlap. A clone counted as low-abundance if it appeared in cultured samples but went undetected in the pre-culture repertoire of the same donor. Entries here come from immuneACCESS through TCRdb and include only in-frame sequences with V and J called. Some clones fail to appear in such tables; in the studies checked, an unresolved V gene covers under half of the shortfall, and the cause of the remainder is unknown. V, J and clone size were drawn from that table, and D and trimming were deduced from the DNA. Within this sample are roughly 120,000 clones, with nearly 95% of them counted one time only. Of the sample, about 0.3% is held by the ten largest clones.

Magnetic bead negative selection was used to isolate untouched CD4+ T cells from Ficoll-separated PBMC, with an average purity of roughly 98%. Untouched CD4+ T cells were isolated with magnetic beads from Ficoll-separated PBMC, and a purity of about 98% was reached with negligible CD8+ contamination. Peripheral blood mononuclear cells came from the buffy coats of a few healthy blood donors. CMV seronegative status was shared by all three donors. The DNeasy Blood & Tissue Kit was used for extraction of genomic DNA. TCRB sequencing was performed on genomic DNA from sorted CD137+CD4+ cells and pre-culture CD4+ baseline samples from each subject. Turning to this clone: The specificity of this receptor is unknown. No base qualities exist here, and no much larger clone lies one base off it.

For this chain, trimming is 1 base at the V end and 4 bases at the J end, and the number of junction bases without a gene match is 5. Inclusive of the bounding cysteine and phenylalanine, the CDR3 is 15 residues long. Only the CDR3 DNA is retained, 45 bases long and in frame from the first base. Via the germline V gene (reference sequence), CDR1 is SGHNT and CDR2 YYREEE. Overall study results and their limits: The study was limited by having just a few donors, by relying on a non-physiological HeLa antigen-presenting system, and by using total CD4+ cells as responders. The naive and memory CD4+ repertoires were not analysed as separate populations. Sorted CD137+ cells showed similar clonality against both alloantigens (approximately 0.36), much higher than the clonality of pre-culture samples (around 0.038). Clones undetected before culture had an average cumulative frequency of approximately 35% against one allele and approximately 51% against the other.

This sequence was found in a young woman in good health and CMV-seronegative. Sample: CD4+ T cells from PBMCs. The chain links TRBV5-4 with TRBJ2-1, and 7 bases in between align with TRBD2. The DNA sequence follows: TGTGCCAGCAGCTTGAGCCTAGCGGTTTACAATGAGCAGTTCTTC. Its coded protein is CASSLSLAVYNEQFF.